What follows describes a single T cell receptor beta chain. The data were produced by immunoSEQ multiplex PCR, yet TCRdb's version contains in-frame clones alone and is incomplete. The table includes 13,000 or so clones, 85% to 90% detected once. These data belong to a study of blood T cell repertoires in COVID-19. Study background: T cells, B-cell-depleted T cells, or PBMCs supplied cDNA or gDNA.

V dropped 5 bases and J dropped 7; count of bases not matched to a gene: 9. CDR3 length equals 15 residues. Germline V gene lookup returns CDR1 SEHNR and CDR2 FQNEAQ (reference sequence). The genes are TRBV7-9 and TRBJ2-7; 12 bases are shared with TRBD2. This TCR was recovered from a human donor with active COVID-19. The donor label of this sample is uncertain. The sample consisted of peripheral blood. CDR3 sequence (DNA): TGTGCCAGCAGCCGTCTGACTAGCGGGAGTGGAGAGCAGTACTTC. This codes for CASSRLTSGSGEQYF.